Included here is one T cell receptor (beta chain) sequence, with context. The antigen remains undetermined. This CDR3 comprises 15 residues. Investigators sorted each CD8+ T cell subset in triplicate, taking 300,000 to 350,000 cells each time. The sample comes from a study of CXCR3-negative and CXCR3-positive naive CD8 T cells. Study context: Per library, roughly 1.6 +/- 0.3 million reads; approximately 150 million TRB reads overall.

Study results and caveats: CXCR3-positive naive cells carried more hydrophobic TRB CDR3s than CXCR3-negative ones. Diversity in memory CD8+ cells fell much lower than the comparably high levels seen in both naive subsets. Between one naive subset and the other, surface CD5 was comparable, and TCR strength was inferred from TRB CDR3 properties.

UMI labels and 5' RACE were used to prepare the TRB cDNA libraries. TCRdb re-called the 5' RACE reads, yielding one record per CDR3 amino acid sequence without DNA. This table holds under 75,000 distinct CDR3 sequences. The source is a human donor in good health. Some clones in this sample may be carry-over from other donors' samples. The V and J genes are TRBV23-1 and TRBJ2-4. TRBV23-1 is annotated as an ORF whose role is uncertain. What was sequenced was naive CXCR3+ CD8+ T cells from blood. Subset given: CD45RO-CCR7+CD27+CD95- naive CD8+ T cells expressing CXCR3 (TNR3+). CDR3: CASSQSRLAKNIQYF.